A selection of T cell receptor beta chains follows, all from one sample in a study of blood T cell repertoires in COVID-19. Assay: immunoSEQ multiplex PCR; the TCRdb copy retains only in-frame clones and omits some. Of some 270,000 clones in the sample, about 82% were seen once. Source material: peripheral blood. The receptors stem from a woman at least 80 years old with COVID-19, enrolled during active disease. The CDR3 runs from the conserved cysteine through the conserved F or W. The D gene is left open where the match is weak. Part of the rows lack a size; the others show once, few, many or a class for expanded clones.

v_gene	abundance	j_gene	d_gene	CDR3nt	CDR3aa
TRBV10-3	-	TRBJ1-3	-	TGTGCCATCAGCCGAACAGATGACCTCGGAAACACCATATATTTT	CAISRTDDLGNTIYF
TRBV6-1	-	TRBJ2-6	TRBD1	TGTGCCAGCAGTGTGCTGGACAGGGGTCTCTCTGGGGCCAACGTCCTGACTTTC	CASSVLDRGLSGANVLTF
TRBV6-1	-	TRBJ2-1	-	TGTGCCAGCAGTAAAGGGGGCGGGGGCCTCTCCTACAATGAGCAGTTCTTC	CASSKGGGGLSYNEQFF
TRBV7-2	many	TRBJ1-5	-	TGTGCCAGCAGCTTAGATGGGGGGGGTCAGCCCCAGCATTTT	CASSLDGGGQPQHF
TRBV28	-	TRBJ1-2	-	TGTGCCAGCAGGCCGGGTCGGTATGGCTACACCTTC	CASRPGRYGYTF
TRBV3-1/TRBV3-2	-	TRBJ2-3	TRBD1	TGTGCCAGCAGTGATACAGGGGGCACAGATACGCAGTATTTT	CASSDTGGTDTQYF
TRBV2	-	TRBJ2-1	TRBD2	TGTGCCAGCAGAACGGGACTAGCGGGGGTGTCCCGATTAAGCTACAATGAGCAGTTCTTC	CASRTGLAGVSRLSYNEQFF
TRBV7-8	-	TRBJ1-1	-	TGTGCCAGCAGCCGGGATGGGAGTGTAGTCACTGAAGCTTTCTTT	CASSRDGSVVTEAFF
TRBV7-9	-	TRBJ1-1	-	TGTGCCAGCAGCAGGGATATCGCTGAAGCTTTCTTT	CASSRDIAEAFF
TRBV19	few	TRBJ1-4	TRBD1	TGTGCCAGCAGTACAGGGGGCGCGATGGGTGAAAAACTGTTTTTT	CASSTGGAMGEKLFF
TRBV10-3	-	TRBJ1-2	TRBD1	TGTGCCATCAGTGGGACAGGGTACTATGGCTACACCTTC	CAISGTGYYGYTF
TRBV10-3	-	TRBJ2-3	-	TGTGCCATCAGTCCCGGGACACACAGCACAGATACGCAGTATTTT	CAISPGTHSTDTQYF
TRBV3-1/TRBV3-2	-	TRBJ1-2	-	TGTGCCAGCAGCCAAGAGGGAGTCAGGGGACCCTATGGCTACACCTTC	CASSQEGVRGPYGYTF
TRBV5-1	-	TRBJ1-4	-	TGCGCCAGCAGCCCGACCCCAGGGGCGACTAATGAAAAACTGTTTTTT	CASSPTPGATNEKLFF
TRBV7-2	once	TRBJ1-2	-	TGTGCCAGCAGCTTAGCAGAACAGCTCTATTATGGCTACACCTTC	CASSLAEQLYYGYTF
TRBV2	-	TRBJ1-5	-	TGTGCCAGCAGTATCATCCAGGGTCGTAGCAATCAGCCCCAGCATTTT	CASSIIQGRSNQPQHF
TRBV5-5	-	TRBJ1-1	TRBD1	TGTGCCAGCAGCCGGGACAGGGATGCTGAAGCTTTCTTT	CASSRDRDAEAFF
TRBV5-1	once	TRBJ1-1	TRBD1	TGCGCCAGCAGCTTGGCCTGGACAGGGGGGACGGCGAACACTGAAGCTTTCTTT	CASSLAWTGGTANTEAFF
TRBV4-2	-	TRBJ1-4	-	TGTGCCAGCAGCCCCGGGGTAACTAATGAAAAACTGTTTTTT	CASSPGVTNEKLFF
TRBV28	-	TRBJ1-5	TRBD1	TGTGCCAGCGTAGACAGGGGGCGAAATCAGCCCCAGCATTTT	CASVDRGRNQPQHF
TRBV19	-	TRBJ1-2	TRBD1	TGTGCCAGCCGACTTGGACAGGGAAATGACTACACCTTC	CASRLGQGNDYTF
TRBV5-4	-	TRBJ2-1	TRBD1	TGTGCCAGCAGCTATGCAGGGGGCCGTGAGCAGTTCTTC	CASSYAGGREQFF
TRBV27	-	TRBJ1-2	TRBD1	TGTGCCAGCAGTACACAGGGGAACTATGGCGGCTACACCTTC	CASSTQGNYGGYTF
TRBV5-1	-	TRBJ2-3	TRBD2	TGCGCCAGCAGTCGACTAGCGGGGGGGACAGATACGCAGTATTTT	CASSRLAGGTDTQYF
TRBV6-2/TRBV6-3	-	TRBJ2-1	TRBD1	TGTGCCAGCAGCCAGGGACAGGGGCTCCCGTTCTTC	CASSQGQGLPFF
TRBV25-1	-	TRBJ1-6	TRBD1	TGTGCCAGCAGTGCCTCACAGGGGGCGAATTCACCCCTCCACTTT	CASSASQGANSPLHF
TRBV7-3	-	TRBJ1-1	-	TGTGCCAGCAGCACTCAACCGGGGAACACTGAAGCTTTCTTT	CASSTQPGNTEAFF
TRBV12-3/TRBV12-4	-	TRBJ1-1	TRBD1	TGTGCCAGCAGCAGGGCCCGACAGGGCAGTACTTTCTTT	CASSRARQGSTFF
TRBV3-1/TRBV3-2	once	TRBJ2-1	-	TGTGCCAGCCACGCCCTGGGGGGCAATGAGCAGTTCTTC	CASHALGGNEQFF
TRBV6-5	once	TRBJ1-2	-	TGTGCCAGCAGTCTAGGGGCCACCTATGGCTACACCTTC	CASSLGATYGYTF
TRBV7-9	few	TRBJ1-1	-	TGTGCCAGCAGCTTAGATGGGGTCGGGGTGACAGCTTTCTTT	CASSLDGVGVTAFF
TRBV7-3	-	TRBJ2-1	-	TGTGCCAGCAGCTTCCCCCTGAGTAATGAGCAGTTCTTC	CASSFPLSNEQFF
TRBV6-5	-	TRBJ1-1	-	TGTGCCAGCAGTTACCAGTCAACCGCTTTGACTGAAGCTTTCTTT	CASSYQSTALTEAFF
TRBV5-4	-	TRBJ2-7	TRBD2	TGTGCCAGCAGGAGCGGGGGGGACTTTCCCTACGAGCAGTACTTC	CASRSGGDFPYEQYF
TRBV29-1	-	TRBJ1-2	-	TGCAGCGTTGAGGAGTCTATCTATGGCTACACCTTC	CSVEESIYGYTF
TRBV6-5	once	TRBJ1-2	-	TGTGCCAGCAGAGCCGGGGATCGGAAAGGCTACACCTTC	CASRAGDRKGYTF
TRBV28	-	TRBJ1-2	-	TGTGCCAGCAGTTTCCGTACAGATAACTATGGCTACACCTTC	CASSFRTDNYGYTF
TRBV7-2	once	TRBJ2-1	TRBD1	TGTGCCAGCAGCCGGACAGGGGCTAGTAATGAGCAGTTCTTC	CASSRTGASNEQFF
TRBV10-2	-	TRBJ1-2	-	TGCGCCAGCAGCCCACAGGGTACCTATGGCTACACCTTC	CASSPQGTYGYTF
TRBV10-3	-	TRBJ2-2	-	TGTGCCATCAGTGGGAGTCAGGGGGGAACCGGGGAGCTGTTTTTT	CAISGSQGGTGELFF
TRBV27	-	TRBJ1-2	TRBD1	TGTGCCAGCAGTGGCGTGATGACAGGGCATGGCTACACCTTC	CASSGVMTGHGYTF
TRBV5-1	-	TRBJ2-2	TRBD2	TGCGCCAGCAGCTTGGCCAGGGAGGGAACCGGGGAGCTGTTTTTT	CASSLAREGTGELFF
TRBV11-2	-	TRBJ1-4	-	TGTACCAGCAGCTTCGTCCCTAATGAAAAACTGTTTTTT	CTSSFVPNEKLFF
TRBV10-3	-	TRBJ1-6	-	TGTGCCATCAGTCGGGAGCCGAATAATTCACCCCTCCACTTT	CAISREPNNSPLHF
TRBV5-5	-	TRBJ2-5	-	TGTGCCAGCAGGCCCGGGATCCAAGAGACCCAGTACTTC	CASRPGIQETQYF
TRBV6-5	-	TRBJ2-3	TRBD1	TGTGCCAGCAGATACAGGGGATCTGGAATCAAAGATACGCAGTATTTT	CASRYRGSGIKDTQYF
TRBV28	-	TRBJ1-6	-	TGTGCCAGCAGGGCCCAACAGGGTGTTCCACCCCTCCACTTT	CASRAQQGVPPLHF
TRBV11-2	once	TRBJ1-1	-	TGTGGTACGGGGGGGGCCGATATTGAAGCTTTCTTT	CGTGGADIEAFF
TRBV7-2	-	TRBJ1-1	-	TGTGCCAGCAGCTTAGATGGGGCAGCGAACACTGAAGCTTTCTTT	CASSLDGAANTEAFF
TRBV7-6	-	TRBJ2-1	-	TGTGCCAGCAGCTTAGGGGGGGGGCTTAAAAATGAGCAGTTCTTC	CASSLGGGLKNEQFF
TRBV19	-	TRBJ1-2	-	TGTGCCAGTAGTATTGGGGGGAACTATGGCTACACCTTC	CASSIGGNYGYTF
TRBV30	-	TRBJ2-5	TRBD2	TGTGCCTGGACTAGCGGGGGATTGTACCAAGAGACCCAGTACTTC	CAWTSGGLYQETQYF
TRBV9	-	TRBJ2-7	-	TGTGCCAGCAGCGTAGCGGACACCTACGAGCAGTACTTC	CASSVADTYEQYF
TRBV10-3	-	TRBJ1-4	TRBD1	TGTGCCGCATCTCCGGGACAGGGGAGACAAGATTCCACTAATGAAAAACTGTTTTTT	CAASPGQGRQDSTNEKLFF
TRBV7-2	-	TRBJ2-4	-	TGTGCCAGCAGCTTCGGGGGACGGACAGGAGAAAACATTCAGTACTTC	CASSFGGRTGENIQYF
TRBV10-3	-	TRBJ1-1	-	TGTGCCATCTCGGGGACACCCGCCACTGAAGCTTTCTTT	CAISGTPATEAFF
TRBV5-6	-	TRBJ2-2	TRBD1	TGTGCCAGCAGCTCCGACAGGGGGCTCATAACCGGGGAGCTGTTTTTT	CASSSDRGLITGELFF
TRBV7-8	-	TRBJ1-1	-	TGTGCCAGCAGCCCCACCAGTAACACTGAAGCTTTCTTT	CASSPTSNTEAFF
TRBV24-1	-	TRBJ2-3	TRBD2	TGTGCCACCAGTCAAGCGGGGGGGCCTGGAGATACGCAGTATTTT	CATSQAGGPGDTQYF
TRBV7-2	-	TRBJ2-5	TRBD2	TGTGCCAGCAGCCAGACTAGCGGGGGCCTGATAGCCCAGTACTTC	CASSQTSGGLIAQYF